Listed below are T cell receptor beta chains from one sample, sequenced in a study of T cells in Graves' hyperthyroidism and ophthalmopathy. TCRdb re-derived calls from the multiplex PCR reads in MiXCR, one entry per CDR3 protein. The sample contains more than 500,000 distinct CDR3 sequences, 35% to 50% of which appear only once. Sequencing was done on a sample of peripheral blood or thyroid tissue (not recorded which). The receptors shown here come from an adult woman with Graves' disease, either hyperthyroidism or ophthalmopathy (not recorded which). Each CDR3 is given with its conserved first and last residue. D genes are given only for firm matches. Size values are once, few and many counts, or a class for expanded clones, and some rows have none.

TRBV11-2	TRBJ1-1	NA	NA	TGTGCCAGCAGCTTAGTCGGGTTTGGAGGTGAAGCTTTCTTT	CASSLVGFGGEAFF
TRBV10-3	TRBJ1-6	NA	TRBD1	TGTGCCATCAGCGGACAGGTTGATCAGCCCCTCCACTTT	CAISGQVDQPLHF
TRBV5-5	TRBJ2-5	NA	NA	TGTGCCAGCAGCGAGGGCGGAGTTGGGGAGACCCAGTACTTC	CASSEGGVGETQYF
TRBV2	TRBJ1-3	NA	TRBD1	TGTGCCAGCAGTACGACAGGGATCTCTGGAAACACCATATATTTT	CASSTTGISGNTIYF
TRBV29-1	TRBJ1-5	many	NA	TGCAGCGTTGCTGTTCGGGCAAATCAGCCCCAGCATTTT	CSVAVRANQPQHF
TRBV5-1	TRBJ1-6	NA	NA	TGCGCCAGCACCTCCAGGGAAAATTCACCCCTCCACTTT	CASTSRENSPLHF
TRBV5-6	TRBJ2-7	NA	NA	TGTGCCAGTAGTGGGGGGCCGGACGCCACCTACGAGCAGTACTTC	CASSGGPDATYEQYF
TRBV19	TRBJ1-4	NA	NA	TGTGCCAGTAATTCAGGGTGGGCTAATGAAAAACTGTTTTTT	CASNSGWANEKLFF
TRBV9	TRBJ2-5	many	NA	TGTGCCAGCAGCGCCGGTGACGGCCAAGAGACCCAGTACTTC	CASSAGDGQETQYF
TRBV2	TRBJ2-7	NA	NA	TGTGCCAGCAGTGAAGAGGGGGGGGGTTCCTACGAGCAGTACTTC	CASSEEGGGSYEQYF
TRBV7-9	TRBJ2-5	many	TRBD1	TGTGCCAGCAGCTTGGGACAGGGCTCCCCAAACCAAGAGACCCAGTACTTC	CASSLGQGSPNQETQYF
TRBV7-9	TRBJ1-2	NA	NA	TGTGCCAGCAGCTTAGGGGGGCGGGACACCTTC	CASSLGGRDTF
TRBV29-1	TRBJ1-2	many	TRBD1	TGCAGCGTTCGAGGGACAGCCTATGGCTACACCTTC	CSVRGTAYGYTF
TRBV9	TRBJ2-7	once	NA	TGTGCCAGCAGCGTAGGTCGGACCCAGGGGAGGGACGAGCAGTACTTC	CASSVGRTQGRDEQYF
TRBV29-1	TRBJ1-2	few	TRBD1	TGCAGCGTAATCACCGGGACAGGGGACCCCTATGGCTACACCTTC	CSVITGTGDPYGYTF
TRBV11-2	TRBJ1-1	NA	NA	TGTGCCAGCAGCCGACCTCAAAGACGGGCGGGGGGGAACACTGAAGCTTTCTTT	CASSRPQRRAGGNTEAFF
TRBV2	TRBJ1-1	many	NA	TGTGCCAGCAGTCCGACTCGGGGGGACACTGAAGCTTTCTTT	CASSPTRGDTEAFF
TRBV7-9	TRBJ2-5	NA	TRBD1	TGTGCCAGCAGCTTTCGGGACAGGGGGCTGGAGACCCAGTACTTC	CASSFRDRGLETQYF
TRBV15	TRBJ2-5	NA	NA	TGTGCCACCAGCAGAGAAATGGGGGGATTGAAGACCCAGTACTTC	CATSREMGGLKTQYF
TRBV28	TRBJ2-7	many	NA	TGTGCCAGCAGTTGGTTAGGCGAGCAGTACTTC	CASSWLGEQYF